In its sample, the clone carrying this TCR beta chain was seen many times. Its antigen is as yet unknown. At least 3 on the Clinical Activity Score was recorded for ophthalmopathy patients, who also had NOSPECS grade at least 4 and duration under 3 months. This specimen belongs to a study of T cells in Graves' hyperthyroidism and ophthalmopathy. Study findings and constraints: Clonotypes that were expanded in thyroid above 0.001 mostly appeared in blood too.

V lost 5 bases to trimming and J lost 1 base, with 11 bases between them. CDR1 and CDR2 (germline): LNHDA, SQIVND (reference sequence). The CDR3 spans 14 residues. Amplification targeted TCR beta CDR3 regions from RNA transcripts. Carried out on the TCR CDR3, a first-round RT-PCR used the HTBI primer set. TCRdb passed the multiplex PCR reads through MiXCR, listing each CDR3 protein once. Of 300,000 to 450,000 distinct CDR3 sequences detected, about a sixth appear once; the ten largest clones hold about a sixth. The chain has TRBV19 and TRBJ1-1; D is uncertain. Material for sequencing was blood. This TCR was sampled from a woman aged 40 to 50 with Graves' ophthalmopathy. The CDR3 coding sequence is TGTGCCAGTAGTCCCCATGGGGAGAACACTGAAGCTTTCTTT. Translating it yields CASSPHGENTEAFF.